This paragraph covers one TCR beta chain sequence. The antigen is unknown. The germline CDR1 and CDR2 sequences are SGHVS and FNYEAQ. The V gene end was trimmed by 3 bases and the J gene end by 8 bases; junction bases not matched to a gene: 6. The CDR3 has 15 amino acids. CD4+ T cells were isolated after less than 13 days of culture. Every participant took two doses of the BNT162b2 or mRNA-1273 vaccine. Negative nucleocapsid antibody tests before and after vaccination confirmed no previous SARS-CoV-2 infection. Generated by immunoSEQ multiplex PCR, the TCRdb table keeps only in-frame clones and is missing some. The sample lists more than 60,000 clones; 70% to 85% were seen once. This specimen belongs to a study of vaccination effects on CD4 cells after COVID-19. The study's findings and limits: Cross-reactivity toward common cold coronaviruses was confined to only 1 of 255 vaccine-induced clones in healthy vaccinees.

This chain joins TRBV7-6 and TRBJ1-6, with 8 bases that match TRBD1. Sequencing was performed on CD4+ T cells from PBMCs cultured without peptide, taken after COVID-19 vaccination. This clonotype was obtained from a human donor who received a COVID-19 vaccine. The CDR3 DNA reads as TGTGCCAGCAGCTTTAGAACAGGGGGTGATTCACCCCTCCACTTT. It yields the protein CASSFRTGGDSPLHF.